Listed below are T cell receptor beta chains from one sample, sequenced in a study of cytomegalovirus exposure and HLA in healthy donors. Libraries were prepared by immunoSEQ multiplex PCR; TCRdb keeps only in-frame clonotypes and omits some of them. In the table there are roughly 180,000 clones, about 80% of which are singletons. Sequencing was carried out using PBMCs. The receptors were gathered from a man aged 25 to 45 in good health and CMV-seronegative. Each CDR3 is given with its conserved first and last residue. Each record gives: D gene, clone size, J gene, V gene, CDR3 DNA, CDR3 protein. D genes are given only for firm matches. Clone size is stated in some rows and not others, as once, few, many or a class when expanded.

>TRBD2|-|TRBJ2-3|TRBV30
TGTGCCTGGAGCTTTGAGCTAGCGGGGGTCGGCCAGAAGACAGATACGCAGTATTTT
CAWSFELAGVGQKTDTQYF
>TRBD2|few|TRBJ2-1|TRBV5-1
TGCGCCAGCGGGCGGGGGGGCCCTAATGAGCAGTTCTTC
CASGRGGPNEQFF
>TRBD1|-|TRBJ2-5|TRBV5-1
TGCGCCAGCAGCTCGCCGGGACAGGGGGCTCGGGCCCAGTACTTC
CASSSPGQGARAQYF
>TRBD1|-|TRBJ2-7|TRBV19
TGTGCCAGTAAGGAACAGGGGAGAGAGCAGTACTTC
CASKEQGREQYF
>-|-|TRBJ2-7|TRBV4-3
TGCGCCAGCAGCCAAGATCCCGCAGGGCAGGAGCAGTACTTC
CASSQDPAGQEQYF
>TRBD1|-|TRBJ1-3|TRBV30
TGTGCCTGGAGGCCGGGAGCCAGGGGGATCTCTGGAAACACCATATATTTT
CAWRPGARGISGNTIYF
>TRBD1|few|TRBJ2-7|TRBV28
TGTGCCAGCAGTTCATCACAGGGGGCTAGGTCCTACGAGCAGTACTTC
CASSSSQGARSYEQYF
>TRBD2|-|TRBJ2-3|TRBV29-1
TGCAGCACGGGACTAGCGGGAGCGGGCTCAGATACGCAGTATTTT
CSTGLAGAGSDTQYF
>TRBD1|-|TRBJ2-7|TRBV30
TGTGCCTGGGCGCAACAGGGGTCCAACGAGCAGTACTTC
CAWAQQGSNEQYF
>TRBD1|few|TRBJ1-6|TRBV5-6
TGTGCCAGCAGCTTAGGACAGGGGGCCTCACCCCTCCACTTT
CASSLGQGASPLHF
>-|-|TRBJ2-5|TRBV7-8
TGTGCCAGCAGCTTACCTGGCGGCCATGAGACCCAGTACTTC
CASSLPGGHETQYF
>-|-|TRBJ2-3|TRBV4-2
TGTGCCAGCAGCCAAGGTGGTAGCCTCAATATGGATACGCAGTATTTT
CASSQGGSLNMDTQYF
>TRBD2|once|TRBJ2-2|TRBV18
TGTGCCAGCTCACCACAGCCTAGCGGGAGTCCCGGGGAGCTGTTTTTT
CASSPQPSGSPGELFF
>TRBD2|-|TRBJ2-5|TRBV7-9
TGTGCCAGCAGCTTGGCGGGAGCTGTGGAGACCCAGTACTTC
CASSLAGAVETQYF
>TRBD1|-|TRBJ2-1|TRBV18
TGTGCCAGCTCACCACCGAATGAGCGACAGGGGGCGAATGAGCAGTTCTTC
CASSPPNERQGANEQFF
>TRBD1|-|TRBJ2-7|TRBV19
TGTGCCAGTACCAGGACAGGGTCGAGCGAGCAGTACTTC
CASTRTGSSEQYF
>TRBD2|-|TRBJ2-7|TRBV27
TGTGCCAGCAGTTTTAGCGGGGCGAGCTCCTACGAGCAGTACTTC
CASSFSGASSYEQYF